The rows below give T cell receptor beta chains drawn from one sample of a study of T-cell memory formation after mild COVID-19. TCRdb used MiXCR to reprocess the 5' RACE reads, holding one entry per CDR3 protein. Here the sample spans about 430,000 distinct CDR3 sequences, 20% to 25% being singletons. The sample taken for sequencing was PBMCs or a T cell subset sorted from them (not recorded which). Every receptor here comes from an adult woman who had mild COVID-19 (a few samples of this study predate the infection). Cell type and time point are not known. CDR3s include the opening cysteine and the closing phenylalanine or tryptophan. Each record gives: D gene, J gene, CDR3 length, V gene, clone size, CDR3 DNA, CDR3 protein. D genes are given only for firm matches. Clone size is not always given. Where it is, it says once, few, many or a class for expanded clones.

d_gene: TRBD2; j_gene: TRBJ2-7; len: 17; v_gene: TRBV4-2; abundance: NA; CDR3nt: TGTGCCAGCAGCTACGAGCCAACTAGCGGGGGGGCCTACGAGCAGTACTTC; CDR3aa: CASSYEPTSGGAYEQYF
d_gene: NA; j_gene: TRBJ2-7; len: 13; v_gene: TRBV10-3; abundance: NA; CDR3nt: TGTGCCACCAAACCGGGACCGGTACACGAGCAGTACTTC; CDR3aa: CATKPGPVHEQYF
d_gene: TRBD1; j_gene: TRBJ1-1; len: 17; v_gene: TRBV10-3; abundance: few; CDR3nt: TGTGCCATCAGTGAGCCGGGACAGGGGGCGGCGAACACTGAAGCTTTCTTT; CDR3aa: CAISEPGQGAANTEAFF
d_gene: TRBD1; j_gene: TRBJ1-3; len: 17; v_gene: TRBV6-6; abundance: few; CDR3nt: TGTGCCAGCAGTGCCGGGACAGGGGCCCCTCTCTTCGCCACCATATATTTT; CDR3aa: CASSAGTGAPLFATIYF
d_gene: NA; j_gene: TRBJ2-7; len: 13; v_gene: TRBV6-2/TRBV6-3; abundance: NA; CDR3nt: TGTGCCAGCAACCGGGACGGACTCTACGAGCAGTACTTC; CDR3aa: CASNRDGLYEQYF
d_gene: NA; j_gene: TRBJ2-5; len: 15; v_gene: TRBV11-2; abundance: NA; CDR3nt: TGTGCCAGCAGCCTCACGACAGGGAGGGAAGAGACCCAGTACTTC; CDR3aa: CASSLTTGREETQYF
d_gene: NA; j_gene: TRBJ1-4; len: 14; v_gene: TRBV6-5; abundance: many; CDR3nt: TGTGCCAGCAGTTACTCGGGGAGATCTGAAAAACTGTTTTTT; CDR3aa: CASSYSGRSEKLFF
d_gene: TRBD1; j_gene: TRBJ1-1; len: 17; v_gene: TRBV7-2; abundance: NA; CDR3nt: TGTGCCAGCAGCTTAGTTTCGTGGGACAGTATGAACACTGAAGCTTTCTTT; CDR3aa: CASSLVSWDSMNTEAFF
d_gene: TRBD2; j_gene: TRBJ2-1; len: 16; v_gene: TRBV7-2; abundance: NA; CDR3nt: TGTGCCAGCAGCCCAAGTAGCGGGAGAGTTTACAATGAGCAGTTCTTC; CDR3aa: CASSPSSGRVYNEQFF
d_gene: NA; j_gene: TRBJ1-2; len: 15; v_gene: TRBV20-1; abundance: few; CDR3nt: TGCAGTGCTAGAGATCGATGCCAAGCTAACTATGGCTACACCTTC; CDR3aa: CSARDRCQANYGYTF
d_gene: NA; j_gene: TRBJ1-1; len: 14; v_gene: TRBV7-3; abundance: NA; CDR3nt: TGTGCCAGCAGCCCCAGTGGGGAGAGCACTGAAGCTTTCTTT; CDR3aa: CASSPSGESTEAFF
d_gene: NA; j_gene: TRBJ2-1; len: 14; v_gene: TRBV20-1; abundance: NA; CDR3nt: TGCAGTGCCCTCCCGGGTCTACGGAGGAATGAGCAGTTCTTC; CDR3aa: CSALPGLRRNEQFF
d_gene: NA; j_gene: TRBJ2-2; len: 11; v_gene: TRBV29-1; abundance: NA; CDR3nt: TGCAGCGTTAAGGGGACCGGGGAGCTGTTTTTT; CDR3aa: CSVKGTGELFF
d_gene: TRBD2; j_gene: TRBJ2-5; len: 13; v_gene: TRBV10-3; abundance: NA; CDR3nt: TGTGCCGTCCAGCGGGGGGCGGGGGAGACCCAGTACTTC; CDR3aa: CAVQRGAGETQYF
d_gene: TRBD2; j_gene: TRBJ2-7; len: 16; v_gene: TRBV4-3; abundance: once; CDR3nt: TGCGCCAGCAGCCAAGAGGCCAGCGGGATCTCCTACGATCAGTACTTC; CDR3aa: CASSQEASGISYDQYF
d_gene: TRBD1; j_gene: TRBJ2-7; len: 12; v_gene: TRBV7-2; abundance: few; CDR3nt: TGTGCCAGCAGCTGGGACAGCCAGCCTAGGTACTTC; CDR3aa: CASSWDSQPRYF
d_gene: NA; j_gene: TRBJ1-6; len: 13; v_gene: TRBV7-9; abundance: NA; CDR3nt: TGTGCCAGCGGAGGGACTGGGAATTCACCCCTCCACTTT; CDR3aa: CASGGTGNSPLHF
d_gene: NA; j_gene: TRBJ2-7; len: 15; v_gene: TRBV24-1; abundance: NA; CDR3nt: TGTGCCACCAGTGATTCCGGGACTTCTACCTACGAGCAGTACTTC; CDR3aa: CATSDSGTSTYEQYF
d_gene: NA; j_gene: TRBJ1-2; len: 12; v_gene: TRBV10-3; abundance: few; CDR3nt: TGTGCCACCTCGGACGGGAACTATGGCTACACCTTC; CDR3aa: CATSDGNYGYTF
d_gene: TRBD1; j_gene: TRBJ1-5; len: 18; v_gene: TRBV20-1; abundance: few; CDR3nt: TGCAGTGCTAGAGACTATGCGTTGGGACAGATCCGCGATCAGCCCCAGCATTTT; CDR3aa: CSARDYALGQIRDQPQHF
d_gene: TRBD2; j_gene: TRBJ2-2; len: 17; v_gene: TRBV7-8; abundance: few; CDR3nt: TGTGCCAGCAGCTTAGGGGGACTAGCGGGTAACACCGGGGAGCTGTTTTTT; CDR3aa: CASSLGGLAGNTGELFF
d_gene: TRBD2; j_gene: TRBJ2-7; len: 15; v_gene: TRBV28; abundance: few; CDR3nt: TGTGCCAGCAGCTGGGACGGCGGGGGGGCCTACGAGCAGTACTTC; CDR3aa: CASSWDGGGAYEQYF
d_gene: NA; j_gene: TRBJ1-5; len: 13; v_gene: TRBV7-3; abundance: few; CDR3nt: TGTGCCAGCAGCCCCCACCCCGATCAGCCCCAGCATTTT; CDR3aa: CASSPHPDQPQHF
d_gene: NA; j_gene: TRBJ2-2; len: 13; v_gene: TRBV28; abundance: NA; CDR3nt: TGTGCCAGCAGTCCGGAATGGGGCGGGGAGCTGTTTTTT; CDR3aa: CASSPEWGGELFF
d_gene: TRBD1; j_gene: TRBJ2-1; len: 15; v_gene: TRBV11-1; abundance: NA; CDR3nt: TGTGCCAGCAGGCGAGCCGGGACAGGGCATCATGAGCAGTTCTTC; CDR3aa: CASRRAGTGHHEQFF
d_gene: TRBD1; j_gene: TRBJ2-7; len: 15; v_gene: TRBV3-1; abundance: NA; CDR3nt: TGTGCCAGCAGCCCCGGGACAGGGAAAGCTTACGAGCAGTACTTC; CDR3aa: CASSPGTGKAYEQYF
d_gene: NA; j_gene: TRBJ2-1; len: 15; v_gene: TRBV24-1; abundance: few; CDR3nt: TGTGCCACCAGTTTTACCCTCCTCTCCTACAATGAGCAGTTCTTC; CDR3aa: CATSFTLLSYNEQFF
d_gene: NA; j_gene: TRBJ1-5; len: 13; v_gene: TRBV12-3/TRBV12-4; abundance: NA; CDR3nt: TGTGCCAGCTCCTCTGGGATCAATCAGCCCCAGCATTTT; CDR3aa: CASSSGINQPQHF
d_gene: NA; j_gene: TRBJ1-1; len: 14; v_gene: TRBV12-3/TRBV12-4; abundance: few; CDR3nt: TGTGCCAGCGGGAAACAGGGTTTGGTCACTGAAGCTTTCTTT; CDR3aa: CASGKQGLVTEAFF
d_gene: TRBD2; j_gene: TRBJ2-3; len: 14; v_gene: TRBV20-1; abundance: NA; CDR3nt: TGCAGTGCTCGGGACGGGGGGGGAATAGATACGCAGTATTTT; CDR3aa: CSARDGGGIDTQYF
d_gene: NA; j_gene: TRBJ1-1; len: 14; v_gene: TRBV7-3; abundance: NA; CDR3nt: TGTGCCAGCAGCTTAAATGCAGGGAACACTGAAGCTTTCTTT; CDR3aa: CASSLNAGNTEAFF
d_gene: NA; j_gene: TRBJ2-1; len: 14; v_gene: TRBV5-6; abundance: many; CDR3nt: TGTGCCAGCAGCCCGGGCCCCTTGGTGGGGGCTCCCTTCTTC; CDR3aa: CASSPGPLVGAPFF
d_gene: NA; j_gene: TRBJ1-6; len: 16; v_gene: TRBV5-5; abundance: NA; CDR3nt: TGTGCCAGCAGCTTGGATCCGGCCAACCCTTATTCACCCCTCCACTTT; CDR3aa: CASSLDPANPYSPLHF
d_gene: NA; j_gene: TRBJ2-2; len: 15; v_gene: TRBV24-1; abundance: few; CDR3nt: TGTGCCACCAGTGACGACTCCCGTTACACCGGGGAGCTGTTTTTT; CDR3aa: CATSDDSRYTGELFF
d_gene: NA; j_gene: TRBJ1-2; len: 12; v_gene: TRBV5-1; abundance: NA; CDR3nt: TGCGCCAGCAGCCAGGACCTTGATGGCTACACCTTC; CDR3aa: CASSQDLDGYTF
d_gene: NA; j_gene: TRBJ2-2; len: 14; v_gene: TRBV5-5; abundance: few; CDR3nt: TGTGCCAGCACCAAGGACGGAAACACCGGGGAGCTGTTTTTT; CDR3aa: CASTKDGNTGELFF
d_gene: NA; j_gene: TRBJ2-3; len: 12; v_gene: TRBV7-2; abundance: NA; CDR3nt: TGTGCCAGCAGCTCCCACACAGATACGCAGTATTTT; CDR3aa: CASSSHTDTQYF
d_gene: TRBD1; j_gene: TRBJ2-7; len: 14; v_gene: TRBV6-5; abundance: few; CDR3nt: TGTGCCAGCAGTTCGGGACAGGGTCCCCACGAGCAGTACTTC; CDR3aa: CASSSGQGPHEQYF
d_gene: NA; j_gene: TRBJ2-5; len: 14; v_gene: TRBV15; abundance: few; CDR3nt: TGTGCCACCACCCGACGGGGTGCCCAAGAGACCCAGTACTTC; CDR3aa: CATTRRGAQETQYF
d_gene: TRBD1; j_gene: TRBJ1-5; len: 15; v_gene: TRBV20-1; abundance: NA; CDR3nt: TGCAGTGCTAGTAGGATAGGGACAGATTATCAGCCCCAGCATTTT; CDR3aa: CSASRIGTDYQPQHF
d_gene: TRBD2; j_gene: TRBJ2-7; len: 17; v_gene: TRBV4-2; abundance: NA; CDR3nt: TGTGCCAGCAGCCAAGGACTAGCGGGGGCCCTTACCTACGAGCAGTACTTC; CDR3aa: CASSQGLAGALTYEQYF
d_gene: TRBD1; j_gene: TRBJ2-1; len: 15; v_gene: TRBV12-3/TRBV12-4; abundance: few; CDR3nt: TGTGCCAGCATAACACAGGGGGGTATCTACAATGAGCAGTTCTTC; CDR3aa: CASITQGGIYNEQFF
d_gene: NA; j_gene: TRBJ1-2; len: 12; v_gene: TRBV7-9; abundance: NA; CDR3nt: TGTGCCAGCAGCTTAGAGGTGCGGGGCTACACCTTC; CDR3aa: CASSLEVRGYTF
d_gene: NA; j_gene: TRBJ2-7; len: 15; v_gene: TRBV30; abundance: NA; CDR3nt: TGTGCCTGGGCTCCTGGGGGGGCGAGCTCCTACGAGCAGTACTTC; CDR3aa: CAWAPGGASSYEQYF
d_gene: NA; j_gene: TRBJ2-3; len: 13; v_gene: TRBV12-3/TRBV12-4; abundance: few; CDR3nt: TGTGCCAGCAGTTCCCCCGTGAAGGATACGCAGTATTTT; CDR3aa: CASSSPVKDTQYF
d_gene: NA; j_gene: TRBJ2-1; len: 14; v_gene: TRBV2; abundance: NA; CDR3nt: TGTGCCAGCAGTACCTCAGGGCGGCTCAATGAGCAGTTCTTC; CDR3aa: CASSTSGRLNEQFF
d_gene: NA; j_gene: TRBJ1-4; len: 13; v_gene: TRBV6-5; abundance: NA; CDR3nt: TGTGCCAGCAGTTACTCTCCGGGGCAGAAACTGTTTTTT; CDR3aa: CASSYSPGQKLFF
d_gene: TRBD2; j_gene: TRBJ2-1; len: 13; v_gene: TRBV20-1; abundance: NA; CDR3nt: TGCAGTGCTTCCGACTCGACTAGCGGAGAGCAGTTCTTC; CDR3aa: CSASDSTSGEQFF
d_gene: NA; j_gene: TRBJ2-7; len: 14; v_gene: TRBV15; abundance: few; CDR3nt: TGTGCCACCAGCAGGGACACGGTTTCCTACGAGCAGTACTTC; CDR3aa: CATSRDTVSYEQYF
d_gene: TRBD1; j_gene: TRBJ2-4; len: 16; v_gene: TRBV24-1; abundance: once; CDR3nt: TGTGCCACCAGTGGGGGACAGGGCGGGACTGAAAACATTCAGTACTTC; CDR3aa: CATSGGQGGTENIQYF
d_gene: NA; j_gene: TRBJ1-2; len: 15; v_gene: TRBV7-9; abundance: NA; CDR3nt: TGTGCCAGCAGCTGGGGTGCCGGGAGGGACTATGGCTACACCTTC; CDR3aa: CASSWGAGRDYGYTF
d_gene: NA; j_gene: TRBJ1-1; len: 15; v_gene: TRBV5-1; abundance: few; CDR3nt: TGCGCCAGCAGCTTGATACGCGGGTTGAACACTGAAGCTTTCTTT; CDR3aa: CASSLIRGLNTEAFF
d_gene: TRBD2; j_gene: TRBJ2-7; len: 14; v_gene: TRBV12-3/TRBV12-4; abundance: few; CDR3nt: TGTGCCAGCAGTTTGACTAGCGTTTCCTACGAGCAGTACTTC; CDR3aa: CASSLTSVSYEQYF
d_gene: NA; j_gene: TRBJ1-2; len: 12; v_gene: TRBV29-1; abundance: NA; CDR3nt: TGCAGCACTCTGGAGGGGAAATATGGCTACACCTTC; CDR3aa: CSTLEGKYGYTF
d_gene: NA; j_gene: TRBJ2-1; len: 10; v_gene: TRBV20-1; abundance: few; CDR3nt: TGCAGTGCTAGTTCCGATGAGCAGTTCTTC; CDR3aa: CSASSDEQFF
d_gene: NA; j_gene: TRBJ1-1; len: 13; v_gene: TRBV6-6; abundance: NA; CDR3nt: TGTGCCAGCAGTTATGACAGCCCGGGGGGAGCTTTCTTT; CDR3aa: CASSYDSPGGAFF
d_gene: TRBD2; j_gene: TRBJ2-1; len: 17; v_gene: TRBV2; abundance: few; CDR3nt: TGTGCCAGCAGTGAAATAGTAGCGGGAGTAGGGGACAATGAGCAGTTCTTC; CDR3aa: CASSEIVAGVGDNEQFF
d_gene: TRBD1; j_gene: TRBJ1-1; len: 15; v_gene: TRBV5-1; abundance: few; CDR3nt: TGCGCCAGCTTCGGCTCGACAGGGGTGAACACTGAAGCTTTCTTT; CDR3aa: CASFGSTGVNTEAFF
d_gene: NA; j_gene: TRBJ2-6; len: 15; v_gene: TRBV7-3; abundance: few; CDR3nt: TGTGCCAGCAGCTTAACCCTGGCTGGGGCCAACGTCCTGACTTTC; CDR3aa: CASSLTLAGANVLTF
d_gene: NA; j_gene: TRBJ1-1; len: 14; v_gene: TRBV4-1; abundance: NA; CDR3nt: TGCGCCAGCAGCCCAGGCCGACTGGGGACTGAAGCTTTCTTT; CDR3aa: CASSPGRLGTEAFF